This TCR beta chain derives from a study of PD-1 blockade in mismatch repair-deficient tumors. Study at large: Enrolled about 2013-2017, patients had progressing, pretreated mismatch repair-deficient cancers of 11 to 13 types.

Every patient had mismatch repair deficiency by PCR or immunohistochemistry. TCRs were sequenced from a few patients responding to pembrolizumab. The method was immunoSEQ multiplex PCR; TCRdb's version includes in-frame clones alone and lacks a portion of them. The repertoire has about 68,000 clones, around four fifths of them found once; the top ten carry roughly 6%. CDR3 length equals 17 residues. V trimming: 3 bases; J trimming: 3 bases; junction bases outside the gene matches: 7. Germline V gives CDR1 SGDLS, CDR2 YYNGEE. The TCR comes from an adult with mismatch repair-deficient cancer. This chain joins TRBV9 and TRBJ2-1; 12 nucleotides line up with TRBD2. The input for sequencing was peripheral blood, taken 2 weeks after starting pembrolizumab. The CDR3: CASSAGLAGTIYNEQFF. In nucleotides, the CDR3 is TGTGCCAGCAGCGCCGGACTAGCGGGGACCATCTACAATGAGCAGTTCTTC.